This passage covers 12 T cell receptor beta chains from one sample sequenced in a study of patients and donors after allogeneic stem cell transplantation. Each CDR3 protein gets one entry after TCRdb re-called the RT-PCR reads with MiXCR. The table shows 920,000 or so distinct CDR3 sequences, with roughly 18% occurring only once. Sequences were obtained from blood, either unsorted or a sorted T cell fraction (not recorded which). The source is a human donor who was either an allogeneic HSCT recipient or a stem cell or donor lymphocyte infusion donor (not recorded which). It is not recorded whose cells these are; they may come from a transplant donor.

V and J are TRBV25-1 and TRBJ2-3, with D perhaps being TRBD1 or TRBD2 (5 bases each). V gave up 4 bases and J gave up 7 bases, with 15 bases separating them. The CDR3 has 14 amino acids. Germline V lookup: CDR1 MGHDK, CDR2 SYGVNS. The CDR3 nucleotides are TGTGCCAGCAGTGTCGGGACCTCACTTTATACGCAGTATTTT. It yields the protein CASSVGTSLYTQYF.

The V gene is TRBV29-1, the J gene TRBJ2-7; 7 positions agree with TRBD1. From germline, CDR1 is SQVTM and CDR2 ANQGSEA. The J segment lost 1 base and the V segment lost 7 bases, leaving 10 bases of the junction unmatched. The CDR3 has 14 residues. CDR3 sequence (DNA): TGCAGCGCCGCGGTAGGGGGCGCGTCCTACGAGCAGTACTTC. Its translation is CSAAVGGASYEQYF.

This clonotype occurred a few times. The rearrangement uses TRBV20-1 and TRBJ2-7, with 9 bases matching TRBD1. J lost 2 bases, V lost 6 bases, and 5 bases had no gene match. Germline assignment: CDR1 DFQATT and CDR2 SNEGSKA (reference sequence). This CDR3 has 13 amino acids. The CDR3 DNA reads TGCAGTGCCAGGACAGGGGATGCCTACGAGCAGTACTTC. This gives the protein CSARTGDAYEQYF.

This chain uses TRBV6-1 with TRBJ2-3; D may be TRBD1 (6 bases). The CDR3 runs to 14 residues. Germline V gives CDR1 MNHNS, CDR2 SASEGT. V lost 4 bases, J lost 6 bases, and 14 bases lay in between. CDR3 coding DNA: TGTGCCAGCAGTGGACAGGCGAAGATGGATACGCAGTATTTT. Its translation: CASSGQAKMDTQYF.

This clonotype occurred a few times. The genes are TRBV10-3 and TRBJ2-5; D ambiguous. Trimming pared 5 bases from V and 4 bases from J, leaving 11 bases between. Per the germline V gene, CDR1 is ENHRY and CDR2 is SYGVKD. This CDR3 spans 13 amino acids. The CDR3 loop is CAISQERGETQYF. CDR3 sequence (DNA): TGTGCCATCAGTCAGGAGAGAGGAGAGACCCAGTACTTC.

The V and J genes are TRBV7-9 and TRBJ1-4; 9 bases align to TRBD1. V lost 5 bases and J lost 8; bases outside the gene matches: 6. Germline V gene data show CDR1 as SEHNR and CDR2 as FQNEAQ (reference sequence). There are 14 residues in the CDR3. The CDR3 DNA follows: TGTGCCAGCAGCAAGGACAGGGGAGGAGAAAAACTGTTTTTT. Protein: CASSKDRGGEKLFF.

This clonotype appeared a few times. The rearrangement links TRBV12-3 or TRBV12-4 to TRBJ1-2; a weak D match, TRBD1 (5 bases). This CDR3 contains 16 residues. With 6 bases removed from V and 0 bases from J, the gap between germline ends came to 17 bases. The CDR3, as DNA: TGTGCCAGCAGCTACCCGCCACAGACAGCTAACTATGGCTACACCTTC. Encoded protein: CASSYPPQTANYGYTF.

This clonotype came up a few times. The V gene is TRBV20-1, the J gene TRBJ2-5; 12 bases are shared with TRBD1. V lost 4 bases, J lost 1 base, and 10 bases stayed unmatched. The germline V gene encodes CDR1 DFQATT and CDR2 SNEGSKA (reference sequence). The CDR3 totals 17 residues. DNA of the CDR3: TGCAGTGCTAACCCCGCGGGGACAGGGGGCAGCCAAGAGACCCAGTACTTC. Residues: CSANPAGTGGSQETQYF.

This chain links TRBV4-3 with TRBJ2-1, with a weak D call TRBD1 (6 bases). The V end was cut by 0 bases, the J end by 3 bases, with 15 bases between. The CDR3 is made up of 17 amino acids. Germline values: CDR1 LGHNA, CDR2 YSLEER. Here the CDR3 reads CASSQDAPRGGYNEQFF. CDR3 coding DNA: TGCGCCAGCAGCCAAGATGCCCCCAGGGGCGGCTACAATGAGCAGTTCTTC.

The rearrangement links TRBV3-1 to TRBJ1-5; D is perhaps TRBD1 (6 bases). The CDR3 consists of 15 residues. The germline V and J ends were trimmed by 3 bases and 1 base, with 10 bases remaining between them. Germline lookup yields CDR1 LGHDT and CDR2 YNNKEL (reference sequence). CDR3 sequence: CASSQVGGSNQPQHF. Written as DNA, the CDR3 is TGTGCCAGCAGCCAGGTAGGGGGAAGCAATCAGCCCCAGCATTTT.

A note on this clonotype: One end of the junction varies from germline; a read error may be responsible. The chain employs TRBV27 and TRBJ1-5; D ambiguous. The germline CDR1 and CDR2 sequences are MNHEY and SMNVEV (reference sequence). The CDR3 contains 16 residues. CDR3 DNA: TGTGCCAGCAGTCTATCCTACAGTATTAGCAATCAGCCCCAGCATTTT. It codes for CASSLSYSISNQPQHF.

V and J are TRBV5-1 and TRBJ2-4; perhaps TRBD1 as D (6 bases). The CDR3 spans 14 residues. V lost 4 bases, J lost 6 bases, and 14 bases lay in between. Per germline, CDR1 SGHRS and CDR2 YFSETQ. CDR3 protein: CASSATGIRNIQYF. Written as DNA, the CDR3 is TGCGCCAGCAGCGCGACAGGTATCAGAAACATTCAGTACTTC.